The 21 T cell receptor beta chains reported below all come from one sample, sequenced in a study of blood T cell repertoires in COVID-19. Using immunoSEQ multiplex PCR, the repertoire was profiled, and TCRdb retains in-frame clones only, with some absent. The table includes over 150,000 clones, about 88% detected once. Sequencing input: peripheral blood. These receptors were obtained from a man in his fifties with COVID-19, enrolled during active disease.

The chain has TRBV7-8 and TRBJ1-3, with D maybe TRBD1 (6 bases). CDR3 length: 16 residues. Trimming pared 5 bases from V and 2 bases from J, leaving 16 bases between. Per germline, CDR1 SGHVS and CDR2 FQNEAQ. CDR3 region: CASSLRQVLAGNTIYF. CDR3 nucleotides: TGTGCCAGCAGCCTCAGACAGGTTTTGGCTGGAAACACCATATATTTT.

J is TRBJ1-3 and V is TRBV25-1; D ambiguous. CDR1 MGHDK and CDR2 SYGVNS come from the germline V gene. This CDR3 spans 14 amino acids. V was cut by 1 base and J by 2 bases, with 6 bases left in between. CDR3 nucleotides: TGTGCCAGCAGTGAATCGCGAGCTGGAAACACCATATATTTT. Its protein product is CASSESRAGNTIYF.

The chain joins TRBV18 to TRBJ2-5, with 10 bases aligning to TRBD1. The CDR3 covers 15 residues. V shed 5 bases and J 1 base; nucleotides not matched to a gene: 4. CDR1 and CDR2 (germline): KGHSH, LQKENI. The CDR3 spells CASSGGTGAQETQYF. DNA of the CDR3: TGTGCCAGCTCAGGAGGGACAGGGGCCCAAGAGACCCAGTACTTC.

This chain connects TRBV6-6 to TRBJ2-1; 13 bases are shared with TRBD2. CDR1 is MNHNY, CDR2 SVGAGI, per germline (reference sequence). Unmatched junction bases numbered 4, after V lost 2 bases and J lost 6 bases. The CDR3 length is 16 residues. The CDR3 loop reads CASSYTTSGGPNEQFF. Written as DNA, the CDR3 is TGTGCCAGCAGTTACACGACTAGCGGGGGGCCCAATGAGCAGTTCTTC.

There are a few counts of this clone. The rearrangement joins TRBV11-3 to TRBJ2-1; possibly TRBD2 for D (5 bases). The V end was cut by 6 bases, the J end by 9 bases, with 18 bases between. The CDR3 is 14 amino acids. Germline V CDR1 and CDR2: SGHNT, YENEEA. CDR3 in amino acids: CASSPTRGVGEQFF. The CDR3 bases are TGTGCCAGCAGTCCTACCCGGGGAGTTGGTGAGCAGTTCTTC. Full variable domain (remainder filled in from reference TRBV11-3 and TRBJ2-1): EAGVVQSPRYKIIEKKQPVAFWCNPISGHNTLYWYLQNLGQGPELLIRYENEEAVDDSQLPKDRFSAERLKGVDSTLKIQPAELGDSAVYLCASSPTRGVGEQFFGPGTRLTVL.

The chain combines TRBV5-1 with TRBJ1-2, with 9 nucleotides matching TRBD1. V was clipped by 7 bases and J by 6 bases; unmatched bases: 4. The germline V gene has CDR1 SGHRS and CDR2 YFSETQ. The CDR3 is 12 residues long. This CDR3 is CASGTGTDGYTF. CDR3 DNA sequence: TGCGCCAGCGGGACAGGGACCGATGGCTACACCTTC.

V and J are TRBV12-3 or TRBV12-4 and TRBJ1-4; D not certain. The germline V and J ends were trimmed by 3 bases and 6 bases, with 8 bases remaining between them. CDR3 length: 13 amino acids. The CDR3 reads CASSFSGYEKLFF. CDR3 nucleotides: TGTGCCAGCAGTTTTTCCGGGTATGAAAAACTGTTTTTT.

The chain couples TRBV11-1 to TRBJ2-5; possibly TRBD1 for D (5 bases). CDR1 and CDR2 (germline): SGHAT, FQDESV (reference sequence). The V and J ends lost 3 bases and 5 bases respectively, with 16 bases between them. This CDR3 region has 15 residues. The CDR3 loop reads CASSFRTPGLETQYF. The DNA of the CDR3 is TGTGCCAGCAGCTTTCGTACGCCAGGGTTGGAGACCCAGTACTTC.

The gene calls are TRBV7-3 and TRBJ2-1; 7 bases line up with TRBD2. CDR1 and CDR2 (germline): SGHTA, FQGTGA. V dropped 6 bases and J dropped 3; count of bases not matched to a gene: 8. The CDR3 extends over 15 amino acids. The CDR3 nucleotides are TGTGCCAGCAGTCTAGCGGCCGACCTCTACAATGAGCAGTTCTTC. Protein: CASSLAADLYNEQFF. Combining the CDR3 with reference TRBV7-3 and TRBJ2-1 gives the whole variable domain GAGVSQTPSNKVTEKGKYVELRCDPISGHTALYWYRQSLGQGPEFLIYFQGTGAADDSGLPNDRFFAVRPEGSVSTLKIQRTERGDSAVYLCASSLAADLYNEQFFGPGTRLTVL.

The genes are TRBV7-9 and TRBJ1-3, with no clear D. Trimming stripped 5 bases from V and 1 base from J, with 12 bases between. The CDR3 has 15 amino acids. CDR1 and CDR2 from the germline V gene are SEHNR and FQNEAQ (reference sequence). The CDR3 here is CASSRSGRSGNTIYF. CDR3 in DNA: TGTGCCAGCAGCCGCTCGGGGAGATCTGGAAACACCATATATTTT.

The rearrangement links TRBV20-1 to TRBJ2-5; no clear D. The CDR3 is made up of 11 amino acids. Germline-derived CDR1 and CDR2 are DFQATT and SNEGSKA (reference sequence). The CDR3 spells CSQTRGHSQYF. The DNA of the CDR3 is TGCAGCCAGACCAGAGGCCATTCCCAGTACTTC.

The chain employs TRBV7-2 and TRBJ2-3; 15 bases are shared with TRBD2. After removal of 6 bases from V and 1 base from J, the junction contained 11 bases not matched to a gene. CDR1 SGHTA and CDR2 FQGNSA come from the germline V gene. The CDR3 has 19 residues. The CDR3 here is CASSPTGLAGGTGTDTQYF. CDR3 DNA sequence: TGTGCCAGCAGTCCTACTGGACTAGCGGGGGGGACCGGCACAGATACGCAGTATTTT.

The chain joins TRBV15 to TRBJ2-7; 12 bases fit TRBD2. The CDR3 runs to 15 residues. CDR1 is LNHNV, CDR2 YYDKDF, per germline (reference sequence). V was pared by 0 bases and J by 7 bases, with 4 bases of the junction left unmatched. This chain's CDR3 is CATSRERLAGEEQYF. CDR3 sequence (DNA): TGTGCCACCAGCAGAGAAAGACTAGCGGGGGAAGAGCAGTACTTC.

The V gene is TRBV2, the J gene TRBJ2-2; D is possibly TRBD1 (5 bases). The germline V gene encodes CDR1 SNHLY and CDR2 FYNNEI. V was cut by 1 base and J by 0 bases, with 6 bases left in between. This CDR3 has 15 amino acids. CDR3 in amino acids: CASSEEQANTGELFF. The DNA of the CDR3 is TGTGCCAGCAGTGAAGAACAGGCGAACACCGGGGAGCTGTTTTTT.

CDR3 DNA sequence: TGTGCCAGCAGCTACGTGACTAGCGGGAGTTTAAATGAGCAGTTCTTC. Protein sequence: CASSYVTSGSLNEQFF. The V gene is TRBV3-1 (or the pseudogene TRBV3-2), the J gene TRBJ2-1, with 12 nucleotides matching TRBD2. Germline V gene lookup returns CDR1 LGHDT and CDR2 YNNKEL (reference sequence). Trimming at V came to 5 bases and at J to 7 bases, leaving 9 bases not matched to a gene. The CDR3 consists of 16 residues.

This chain joins TRBV2 and TRBJ2-1; 9 bases are shared with TRBD2. The CDR3 is made up of 15 amino acids. V was pared by 1 base and J by 8 bases, with 6 bases of the junction left unmatched. Germline V gene data show CDR1 as SNHLY and CDR2 as FYNNEI. CDR3: CASSEGAGGPDEQFF. CDR3 in DNA: TGTGCCAGCAGTGAAGGGGCGGGGGGGCCCGATGAGCAGTTCTTC. The whole variable domain, remainder taken from reference TRBV2 and TRBJ2-1, is EPEVTQTPSHQVTQMGQEVILRCVPISNHLYFYWYRQILGQKVEFLVSFYNNEISEKSEIFDDQFSVERPDGSNFTLKIRSTKLEDSAMYFCASSEGAGGPDEQFFGPGTRLTVL.

In this sample, this clone turned up a few times. The rearrangement joins TRBV18 to TRBJ2-7; the match to TRBD1 covers 11 bases. The CDR3 consists of 17 residues. Germline V gives CDR1 KGHSH, CDR2 LQKENI. The J segment lost 0 bases and the V segment lost 3 bases, leaving 7 bases of the junction unmatched. DNA for the CDR3: TGTGCCAGCTCACCTCTGACCGGGACAGGGGGCTCCTACGAGCAGTACTTC. As protein: CASSPLTGTGGSYEQYF.

This clone appeared a few times. The chain uses TRBV6-5 and TRBJ2-1; D call uncertain. The CDR3 length is 15 residues. The V end was cut by 2 bases, the J end by 0 bases, with 8 bases between. CDR1 and CDR2 (germline): MNHEY, SVGAGI. CDR3 sequence (DNA): TGTGCCAGCAGTTACGAAGCTGGCTCCTACAATGAGCAGTTCTTC. Its protein is CASSYEAGSYNEQFF.

The chain is built from TRBV29-1 and TRBJ2-3; 11 bases fit TRBD2. The CDR3 covers 15 residues. J lost 6 bases, V lost 3 bases, and 8 bases had no gene match. The germline V gene has CDR1 SQVTM and CDR2 ANQGSEA. As DNA, the CDR3 is TGCAGCGTTGAGGTTACGGCTAGCGGGAGGGATACGCAGTATTTT. This gives the protein CSVEVTASGRDTQYF.

V gene TRBV2 combines with J gene TRBJ2-3, with 8 bases matching TRBD2. This CDR3 has 15 amino acids. V shed 6 bases and J 9 bases; nucleotides not matched to a gene: 14. Germline CDR1 is SNHLY and CDR2 is FYNNEI. CDR3 DNA sequence: TGTGCCAGCAGCCCCACAACGGCTGCTAGCGGGACGCAGTATTTT. As protein: CASSPTTAASGTQYF. Full variable domain (rest looked up from reference TRBV2 and TRBJ2-3): EPEVTQTPSHQVTQMGQEVILRCVPISNHLYFYWYRQILGQKVEFLVSFYNNEISEKSEIFDDQFSVERPDGSNFTLKIRSTKLEDSAMYFCASSPTTAASGTQYFGPGTRLTVL.

The rearrangement joins TRBV7-3 to TRBJ2-2; D possibly corresponds to TRBD2 (6 bases). Deletions cut 5 bases from V and 4 bases from J, with 23 bases between. The CDR3 is 18 amino acids. Germline V gene sequence: CDR1 SGHTA, CDR2 FQGTGA. CDR3 sequence (DNA): TGTGCCAGCAGCCAAACGCCGGGAGCCAGTGTTGGCACCGGGGAGCTGTTTTTT. It yields the protein CASSQTPGASVGTGELFF.